The next 8 T cell receptor beta chains were all read from a single sample in a study of blood T cell repertoires in COVID-19. TCRdb's table, derived via immunoSEQ multiplex PCR, lists solely in-frame clones and lacks some. The sample contains 250,000 to 350,000 clones, around 87% of which appear only once. Sequenced sample: peripheral blood. Source of these receptors: a man aged 18 to 30 with active or convalescent COVID-19.

The genes are TRBV6-5 and TRBJ1-2; 7 nucleotides line up with TRBD1. Germline trimming cut 6 bases from V and 5 bases from J; bases unmatched to any gene: 3. The germline V gene has CDR1 MNHEY and CDR2 SVGAGI. This CDR3 is built from 12 residues. The CDR3 region is CASRQGSYGYTF. The CDR3 coding sequence is TGTGCCAGCAGACAGGGGAGTTATGGCTACACCTTC.

The chain couples TRBV19 to TRBJ2-2; 8 bases agree with TRBD1. The germline gives CDR1 LNHDA, CDR2 SQIVND (reference sequence). Trimming took 8 bases from V and 9 from J; bases not matched to a gene: 8. This CDR3 is 13 amino acids long. The CDR3 region is CASRGQGRRELFF. As DNA, the CDR3 is TGTGCCAGTCGTGGACAGGGACGGAGGGAGCTGTTTTTT.

The V call is TRBV27, the J call TRBJ2-3; TRBD2 aligns across 8 bases. Per germline, CDR1 MNHEY and CDR2 SMNVEV (reference sequence). V lost 5 bases, J lost 2 bases, and 9 bases stayed unmatched. This CDR3 has 16 residues. This chain's CDR3 is CASSETTSGATDTQYF. CDR3 DNA: TGTGCCAGCAGTGAAACTACTAGCGGAGCCACAGATACGCAGTATTTT.

This clone was picked up one time. Other DNA sequences in the sample encode the same CDR3. V and J are TRBV6-2 or TRBV6-3 and TRBJ1-1, with D possibly TRBD1 on 5 matching bases. This CDR3 region has 14 residues. With 0 bases removed from V and 0 bases from J, the gap between germline ends came to 5 bases. Germline values: CDR1 MNHEY, CDR2 SVGEGT. As DNA, the CDR3 is TGTGCCAGCAGTTACTCCAGGGTGAACACTGAAGCTTTCTTT. Translated, it gives CASSYSRVNTEAFF.

The V and J genes are TRBV9 and TRBJ1-1; 10 bases agree with TRBD1. Trimming removed 0 bases from V and 5 bases from J; junction bases left unmatched: 4. CDR3 length: 15 residues. The germline gives CDR1 SGDLS, CDR2 YYNGEE. CDR3 protein: CASSVGDRGGTEAFF. CDR3 in DNA: TGTGCCAGCAGCGTAGGGGACAGGGGTGGGACTGAAGCTTTCTTT.

V and J are TRBV5-1 and TRBJ2-3; the D gene is possibly TRBD2 (6 bases). Germline loops: CDR1 SGHRS, CDR2 YFSETQ. The CDR3 sequence is 16 residues long. V was shortened by 2 bases and J by 1 base, with 14 bases between the two germline ends. The CDR3 protein is CASSLARGTGTDTQYF. The CDR3 DNA is TGCGCCAGCAGCTTAGCGCGGGGTACTGGCACAGATACGCAGTATTTT.

The chain uses TRBV27 and TRBJ2-5, with TRBD2 identical over 10 bases. Losses at the gene ends were 5 bases for V and 4 bases for J; bases not matched to a gene: 4. Germline-derived CDR1 and CDR2 are MNHEY and SMNVEV (reference sequence). CDR3 length: 14 residues. For the CDR3, the DNA is TGTGCCAGCAGTCAGCGGGGGGGCGTAGAGACCCAGTACTTC. It yields the protein CASSQRGGVETQYF.

This chain joins TRBV13 and TRBJ2-3; 10 bases are shared with TRBD2. The germline CDR1 and CDR2 sequences are PRHDT and FYEKMQ (reference sequence). The CDR3 contains 16 residues. The ends lost 4 bases at V and 1 base at J; junction bases unmatched: 5. The CDR3: CASSSTSGPGTDTQYF. CDR3 DNA: TGTGCCAGCAGCTCGACTAGCGGGCCTGGCACAGATACGCAGTATTTT. Looking up the rest from reference TRBV13 and TRBJ2-3 gives the full variable domain: AAGVIQSPRHLIKEKRETATLKCYPIPRHDTVYWYQQGPGQDPQFLISFYEKMQSDKGSIPDRFSAQQFSDYHSELNMSSLELGDSALYFCASSSTSGPGTDTQYFGPGTRLTVL.